The sequence of this TCR beta chain was determined in a study of blood T cell repertoires in COVID-19. Study information: The analysed material was cDNA or gDNA that came from T cells, B-cell-depleted T cells, or PBMCs.

CDR1 is SGHVS, CDR2 FQNEAQ, per germline. After removal of 4 bases from V and 0 bases from J, the junction contained 2 bases not matched to a gene. This CDR3 region has 16 residues. TCRdb keeps only in-frame clones here, not all; method: immunoSEQ multiplex PCR. The sample holds about 190,000 clones, roughly 89% seen once. Sequences were obtained from peripheral blood. The sequence was collected from a man aged 35-49 years with acute or convalescent COVID-19. The chain links TRBV7-8 to TRBJ2-3, with 12 bases matching TRBD2. The CDR3 DNA reads TGTGCCAGCAGCTCTAGCGGGGGGGTTAGCACAGATACGCAGTATTTT. This sequence encodes CASSSSGGVSTDTQYF.